This T cell receptor beta chain was retrieved from a study of T cell changes during pregnancy in multiple sclerosis. The data were produced by immunoSEQ multiplex PCR, yet TCRdb's version contains in-frame clones alone and is incomplete. The sample lists 46,000 or so clones; 90% were seen once. V was pared by 0 bases and J by 7 bases, with 13 bases between. The CDR3 runs 15 residues. In germline, CDR1 is SGHDN, CDR2 FVKESK. V usage is TRBV14 and J usage is TRBJ2-1, with D possibly matching TRBD1 (5 bases). The starting material was peripheral blood, obtained in the second trimester of pregnancy. This TCR came from a female donor in good health, enrolled as a control in a pregnancy study. The CDR3, as DNA: TGTGCCAGCAGCCAAGAAGGCACCTACAGGAATGAGCAGTTCTTC. This codes for CASSQEGTYRNEQFF. The whole variable domain, filled in from reference TRBV14 and TRBJ2-1, reads EAGVTQFPSHSVIEKGQTVTLRCDPISGHDNLYWYRRVMGKEIKFLLHFVKESKQDESGMPNNRFLAERTGGTYSTLKVQPAELEDSGVYFCASSQEGTYRNEQFFGPGTRLTVL.